This is a list of T cell receptor beta chains from one sample in a study of blood T cell repertoires in COVID-19. Profiling relied on immunoSEQ multiplex PCR, and the TCRdb table lists in-frame clones only, not all of them. Of about 120,000 clones listed, about 80% were seen once; the top ten hold approximately 5.6%. Sequencing used peripheral blood. All receptors derive from a man aged 70 or older with acute or convalescent COVID-19. CDR3s include the opening cysteine and the closing phenylalanine or tryptophan. A D gene is named only where the DNA matches it firmly. Size is omitted from some rows. Given values are once, few, many or a class for expanded clones.

d_call: NA
j_call: TRBJ1-1
clone_size: NA
v_call: TRBV6-6
cdr3_nt: TGTGCCAGCAGTTACCCCAAGAGGGCGGGGAACACTGAAGCTTTCTTT
cdr3_aa: CASSYPKRAGNTEAFF

d_call: TRBD2
j_call: TRBJ2-7
clone_size: NA
v_call: TRBV29-1
cdr3_nt: TGCAGCGTTGTAGGTGCTAGCGGGAGCTTGAACGAGCAGTACTTC
cdr3_aa: CSVVGASGSLNEQYF

d_call: TRBD1
j_call: TRBJ2-4
clone_size: NA
v_call: TRBV10-3
cdr3_nt: TGTGCCATCAGTGAGTCGCGGCAGGGGGCTATTCAGTACTTC
cdr3_aa: CAISESRQGAIQYF

d_call: NA
j_call: TRBJ2-1
clone_size: NA
v_call: TRBV5-1
cdr3_nt: TGCGCCACTTCACCGGGACAAAGCTACAATGAGCAGTTCTTC
cdr3_aa: CATSPGQSYNEQFF

d_call: TRBD2
j_call: TRBJ2-3
clone_size: once
v_call: TRBV14
cdr3_nt: TGTGCCAGCAGCCAAGTGATTAGCGGGAGGGTTACAGATACGCAGTATTTT
cdr3_aa: CASSQVISGRVTDTQYF

d_call: NA
j_call: TRBJ1-3
clone_size: NA
v_call: TRBV7-2
cdr3_nt: TGTGCCAGCAGCTTAGGTCAGGGGCCCCTCTCTGGAAACACCATATATTTT
cdr3_aa: CASSLGQGPLSGNTIYF

d_call: NA
j_call: TRBJ1-3
clone_size: once
v_call: TRBV13
cdr3_nt: TGTGCCAGCAGCTGGGGGGACTCTGGAAACACCATATATTTT
cdr3_aa: CASSWGDSGNTIYF

d_call: TRBD1
j_call: TRBJ2-7
clone_size: once
v_call: TRBV10-1
cdr3_nt: TGCGCCAGCAGTGGGACAGGGGCCTACGAGCAGTACTTC
cdr3_aa: CASSGTGAYEQYF

d_call: NA
j_call: TRBJ2-7
clone_size: NA
v_call: TRBV5-6
cdr3_nt: TGTGCCAGCAGCTATCAGGGAAACTACGAGCAGTACTTC
cdr3_aa: CASSYQGNYEQYF

d_call: NA
j_call: TRBJ1-1
clone_size: few
v_call: TRBV20-1
cdr3_nt: TGCAGTGCTAGTGGTGACAGGTCGAACACTGAAGCTTTCTTT
cdr3_aa: CSASGDRSNTEAFF

d_call: NA
j_call: TRBJ1-4
clone_size: NA
v_call: TRBV7-2
cdr3_nt: TGTGCCAGCAGCTTATTGACAGCCACCCTAACTAATGAAAAACTGTTTTTT
cdr3_aa: CASSLLTATLTNEKLFF

d_call: TRBD1
j_call: TRBJ1-5
clone_size: NA
v_call: TRBV7-2
cdr3_nt: TGTGCCAGCAGTCTATCCGGGACAGGGGTGCCGGATCAGCCCCAGCATTTT
cdr3_aa: CASSLSGTGVPDQPQHF

d_call: NA
j_call: TRBJ1-1
clone_size: NA
v_call: TRBV5-1
cdr3_nt: TGCGCCAGCAGGGAACAGGTGAACACTGAAGCTTTCTTT
cdr3_aa: CASREQVNTEAFF

d_call: NA
j_call: TRBJ2-7
clone_size: NA
v_call: TRBV18
cdr3_nt: TGTGCCAGCTCCGCCATGGCCCGGACAGATCTCGTCGAGCAGTACTTC
cdr3_aa: CASSAMARTDLVEQYF

d_call: TRBD2
j_call: TRBJ2-2
clone_size: NA
v_call: TRBV10-3
cdr3_nt: TGTGCCATCAGTGAGGCGAGCGGGAAGAACACCGGGGAGCTGTTTTTT
cdr3_aa: CAISEASGKNTGELFF

d_call: NA
j_call: TRBJ2-7
clone_size: NA
v_call: TRBV28
cdr3_nt: TGTGCCAGCAGGACCGGAAGTGGGAGCAACGAGCAGTACTTC
cdr3_aa: CASRTGSGSNEQYF

d_call: TRBD2
j_call: TRBJ2-1
clone_size: NA
v_call: TRBV19
cdr3_nt: TGTGCCAGTAGATCGGGGGGGAGATCCTACAATGAGCAGTTCTTC
cdr3_aa: CASRSGGRSYNEQFF

d_call: TRBD2
j_call: TRBJ2-3
clone_size: once
v_call: TRBV11-3
cdr3_nt: TGTGCCAGCAGCTTAGATCAGAGCGGTAGCGGGATGGAAAATACGCAGTATTTT
cdr3_aa: CASSLDQSGSGMENTQYF

d_call: TRBD1
j_call: TRBJ1-2
clone_size: few
v_call: TRBV19
cdr3_nt: TGTGCCAGTAGTCCGGGACAGGACTATGGCTACACCTTC
cdr3_aa: CASSPGQDYGYTF

d_call: NA
j_call: TRBJ2-7
clone_size: NA
v_call: TRBV13
cdr3_nt: TGTGCCAGCAGCCCAGGACTCAGGCTCAACGAGCAGTACTTC
cdr3_aa: CASSPGLRLNEQYF

d_call: TRBD1
j_call: TRBJ1-6
clone_size: once
v_call: TRBV5-5
cdr3_nt: TGTGCCAGCAGCCTATCGGCACAGGGGGCGAATTCACCCCTCCACTTT
cdr3_aa: CASSLSAQGANSPLHF

d_call: NA
j_call: TRBJ1-5
clone_size: NA
v_call: TRBV10-3
cdr3_nt: TGTGCCATCAGTGAGGTGGAGGGTAGTCAGCCCCAGCATTTT
cdr3_aa: CAISEVEGSQPQHF

d_call: TRBD2
j_call: TRBJ2-3
clone_size: few
v_call: TRBV19
cdr3_nt: TGTGCCAGTAGTATAGGAGTAGCGGGGACAGATACGCAGTATTTT
cdr3_aa: CASSIGVAGTDTQYF

d_call: NA
j_call: TRBJ1-5
clone_size: NA
v_call: TRBV28
cdr3_nt: TGTGCCAGCAGTTCCGCGGGCGATTCCTCGAATCAGCCCCAGCATTTT
cdr3_aa: CASSSAGDSSNQPQHF

d_call: NA
j_call: TRBJ2-2
clone_size: NA
v_call: TRBV30
cdr3_nt: TGTGCCTGGAGTGTCGCCAGGAACACCGGGGAGCTGTTTTTT
cdr3_aa: CAWSVARNTGELFF

d_call: NA
j_call: TRBJ2-1
clone_size: NA
v_call: TRBV7-3
cdr3_nt: TGTGCCAGCAGCTTAACGGGATCGAGCGGGTACTACAATGAGCAGTTCTTC
cdr3_aa: CASSLTGSSGYYNEQFF

d_call: TRBD1
j_call: TRBJ1-2
clone_size: once
v_call: TRBV6-5
cdr3_nt: TGTGCCAGCAGTCAGACAGGGCCTGGCTATGGCTACACCTTC
cdr3_aa: CASSQTGPGYGYTF

d_call: TRBD1
j_call: TRBJ1-4
clone_size: NA
v_call: TRBV4-1
cdr3_nt: TGCGCCAGCAGCGAGACAGGGGGCTTTAATGAAAAACTGTTTTTT
cdr3_aa: CASSETGGFNEKLFF

d_call: TRBD1
j_call: TRBJ1-5
clone_size: NA
v_call: TRBV19
cdr3_nt: TGTGCCAGTAGTATAAAGACAGGGAATCAGCCCCAGCATTTT
cdr3_aa: CASSIKTGNQPQHF

d_call: NA
j_call: TRBJ1-3
clone_size: once
v_call: TRBV5-4
cdr3_nt: TGTGCCAGCAGCTTGGGTGTGGGCTTCTCTGGAAACACCATATATTTT
cdr3_aa: CASSLGVGFSGNTIYF

d_call: NA
j_call: TRBJ1-1
clone_size: once
v_call: TRBV5-8
cdr3_nt: TGTGCCACTACGGCGGGGTACACTGAAGCTTTCTTT
cdr3_aa: CATTAGYTEAFF

d_call: NA
j_call: TRBJ1-6
clone_size: NA
v_call: TRBV12-3/TRBV12-4
cdr3_nt: TGTGCCAGCAGTTTGTCCGATTCACCCCTCCACTTT
cdr3_aa: CASSLSDSPLHF

d_call: NA
j_call: TRBJ2-7
clone_size: NA
v_call: TRBV5-5
cdr3_nt: TGTGCCAGCAGCCTTTCAGACGAGCAGTACTTC
cdr3_aa: CASSLSDEQYF

d_call: NA
j_call: TRBJ2-7
clone_size: NA
v_call: TRBV7-9
cdr3_nt: TGTGCCAGCAGCTTAGTGGGGGCTGGCGGCTACGAGCAGTACTTC
cdr3_aa: CASSLVGAGGYEQYF

d_call: NA
j_call: TRBJ2-7
clone_size: NA
v_call: TRBV11-2
cdr3_nt: TGTGCCAGCAGCCTTTACGGGACTGGGACCTACGAGCAGTACTTC
cdr3_aa: CASSLYGTGTYEQYF

d_call: NA
j_call: TRBJ2-5
clone_size: once
v_call: TRBV3-1/TRBV3-2
cdr3_nt: TGTGCCAGCAGCCAAGCAGCAGGGGCGGGAGAGACCCAGTACTTC
cdr3_aa: CASSQAAGAGETQYF

d_call: NA
j_call: TRBJ1-1
clone_size: few
v_call: TRBV27
cdr3_nt: TGTGCCAGCACCTTGGGAGTCCCTCAGAACACTGAAGCTTTCTTT
cdr3_aa: CASTLGVPQNTEAFF